This TCR beta chain was sequenced for a study of T-cell memory formation after mild COVID-19. For the study at large: For the most part, TCR clusters were specific to one donor.

This CDR3 is 13 amino acids long. The V gene end was trimmed by 5 bases and the J gene end by 6 bases; junction bases not matched to a gene: 5. Germline V gene lookup returns CDR1 SNHLY and CDR2 FYNNEI. Of note for this clonotype: Its antigen is currently unknown.

Whole-study results and caveats: CD4/CD8 balance held among clones contracting day 15 to 85, and later expanders leaned CD4+.

MiXCR was run by TCRdb on the 5' RACE reads, yielding one entry per CDR3 protein. This table has around 150,000 distinct CDR3 sequences, about 28% appearing once. The TCR comes from an adult woman who had mild COVID-19 (a few samples of this study predate the infection). Cell type and time point are not known. Material: PBMCs or a T cell subset sorted from them (not recorded which). The V gene is TRBV2, the J gene TRBJ2-3; 7 positions match TRBD1. CDR3 region: CASSFTGADTQYF. The CDR3 DNA follows: TGTGCCAGCAGTTTCACAGGGGCCGATACGCAGTATTTT.